Detailed here is one T cell receptor (beta chain). The data stem from a study of T cell changes during pregnancy in multiple sclerosis. Unmatched junction bases numbered 9, after V lost 4 bases and J lost 6 bases. CDR3 length: 16 amino acids. Germline V CDR1 and CDR2: MDHEN, SYDVKM. This table comes from immunoSEQ multiplex PCR, and its TCRdb copy is limited to in-frame clones, with some not included. The sample consists of 55,000 to 70,000 clones, around 93% of them appearing once. The input for sequencing was CD4+ T cells from peripheral blood mononuclear cells, taken before pregnancy. V gene TRBV28 combines with J gene TRBJ1-5, with 10 bases identical to TRBD1. This TCR came from a female donor with multiple sclerosis, enrolled in a pregnancy study. The CDR3 loop is CASSWALGQGFQPQHF. DNA for the CDR3: TGTGCCAGCAGTTGGGCGCTGGGACAGGGGTTTCAGCCCCAGCATTTT.